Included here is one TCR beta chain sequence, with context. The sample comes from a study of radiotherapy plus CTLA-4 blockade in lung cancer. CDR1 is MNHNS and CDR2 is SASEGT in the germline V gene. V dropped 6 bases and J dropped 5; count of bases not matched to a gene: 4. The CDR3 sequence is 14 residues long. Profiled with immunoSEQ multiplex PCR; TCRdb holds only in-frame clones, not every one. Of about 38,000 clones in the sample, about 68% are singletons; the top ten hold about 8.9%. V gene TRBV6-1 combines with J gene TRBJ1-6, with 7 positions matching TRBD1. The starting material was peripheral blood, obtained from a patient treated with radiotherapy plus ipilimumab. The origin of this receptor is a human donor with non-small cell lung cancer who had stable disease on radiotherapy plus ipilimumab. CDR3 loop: CASSGTGDNSPLHF. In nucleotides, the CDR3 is TGTGCCAGCAGCGGCACAGGGGATAATTCACCCCTCCACTTT.